Following are 25 T cell receptor beta chains from one sample sequenced in a study of vaccination and CD4 T cells after COVID-19 (dated by TCRdb to 2021 to 2024). Their specific antigens are unknown. Receptors were amplified or captured by PCR. The sample was run on an Illumina iSeq 100. DNA from cultured CD4+ T cells underwent TCR sequencing with the Oncomine TCR Beta short-read assay at the Johns Hopkins FTIC core. TCRdb's own reprocessing of the public reads used fastp at Q25 and MiXCR and kept productive beta chains. Entries are consolidated by CDR3 protein sequence, retaining the most common genes and DNA. The table for this sample lists approximately 23,000 distinct CDR3 sequences; roughly 52% of them were counted only once. The leading ten clones occupy under 30% of the sample. The intended sense of this specimen's treatment or condition label: 10-day PBMC culture with coronavirus spike peptide pools or control peptides (ViraFEST assay).

The sample was CD4+ T cells from blood, cultured in vitro, taken before SARS-CoV-2 vaccination. The source of these receptors is a human donor who received a COVID-19 vaccine.

The chain employs TRBV7-9 and TRBJ1-3, with a weak D call TRBD1 (5 bases). The V end lost 5 bases, the J end lost 3 bases, and 20 bases lay between the germline ends. CDR3 length: 17 residues. The germline CDR1 and CDR2 sequences are SEHNR and FQNEAQ (reference sequence). In DNA form, the CDR3 reads TGTGCCAGCAGCCATAGGGACTCCGCACGCCTTGGAAACACCATATATTTT. This encodes CASSHRDSARLGNTIYF.

The V gene is TRBV11-2, the J gene TRBJ2-3; the match to TRBD1 covers 7 bases. The CDR3 extends over 16 amino acids. Germline V gives CDR1 SGHAT, CDR2 FQNNGV. Losses at the gene ends were 2 bases for V and 2 bases for J; bases not matched to a gene: 7. The CDR3 loop reads CASSLLPGQLTDTQYF. Here the CDR3 DNA reads TGTGCCAGCAGCTTATTACCGGGACAGCTCACAGATACGCAGTATTTT.

The chain has TRBV12-3 or TRBV12-4 and TRBJ2-7; 10 bases fit TRBD1. After removal of 2 bases from V and 7 bases from J, the junction contained 11 bases not matched to a gene. The CDR3 has 16 residues. DNA for the CDR3: TGTGCCAGCAGTTTAAGAGGGGGACAGGGGACGGGTGAGCAGTACTTC. Translating it yields CASSLRGGQGTGEQYF.

V usage is TRBV6-1 and J usage is TRBJ1-6; weak D call: TRBD1 (6 bases). Germline CDR1 and CDR2: MNHNS and SASEGT. The CDR3 has 16 amino acids. V was cut by 6 bases and J by 6 bases, with 18 bases left in between. The CDR3 region has the DNA TGTGCCAGCAGCACTGGCCGCCTGGGGGCTAATTCACCCCTCCACTTT. The encoded protein is CASSTGRLGANSPLHF.

The rearrangement joins TRBV10-1 to TRBJ2-7; D is undetermined. Germline CDR1 and CDR2: WNHNN and SYGVQD (reference sequence). The CDR3 loop spans 14 amino acids. V was cut by 3 bases and J by 2 bases, with 11 bases left in between. The CDR3 DNA sequence: TGCGCCAGCAGTGACGGATTCGGCACCTACGAGCAGTACTTC. Its translation is CASSDGFGTYEQYF.

Here the CDR3 DNA reads TGTGCCAGCAGTGAGGGGGGGGGCCAAGAGACCCAGTACTTC. This encodes CASSEGGGQETQYF. V usage is TRBV25-1 and J usage is TRBJ2-5; 7 nucleotides agree with TRBD2. There are 14 residues in the CDR3. Germline CDR1 is MGHDK and CDR2 is SYGVNS. J lost 1 base, V lost 3 bases, and 2 bases had no gene match.

This rearrangement joins TRBV6-1 to TRBJ2-7, with 9 bases identical to TRBD2. Judging by the DNA end, TRBJ2-5 fits better; the J call may be wrong. The CDR3 extends over 15 amino acids. The V gene's germline CDR1 is MNHNS and CDR2 SASEGT. The CDR3 bases are TGTGCCAGCAGAGAACTAGCGGGCCGACTTGGGACCCAGTACTTC. Protein: CASRELAGRLGTQYF.

This chain joins TRBV7-2 and TRBJ2-3; D tentatively reads TRBD1 or TRBD2 (6 bases each). In germline, CDR1 is SGHTA, CDR2 FQGNSA. This CDR3 is 14 amino acids long. V lost 5 bases and J lost 0, with 9 bases in between. The CDR3 DNA is TGTGCCAGCAGCACGGGGGCTAGCACAGATACGCAGTATTTT. It encodes CASSTGASTDTQYF. The variable domain in full, completed from reference TRBV7-2 and TRBJ2-3, reads GAGVSQSPSNKVTEKGKDVELRCDPISGHTALYWYRQSLGQGLEFLIYFQGNSAPDKSGLPSDRFSAERTGGSVSTLTIQRTQQEDSAVYLCASSTGASTDTQYFGPGTRLTVL.

The CDR3 sequence is CASTQGSVNEQFF. CDR3 nucleotide sequence: TGTGCCAGCACACAGGGTTCCGTCAATGAGCAGTTCTTC. This rearrangement joins TRBV6-1 to TRBJ2-1; a possible D gene is TRBD1 (6 bases). The ends were cut back, 7 bases at V and 6 bases at J, with 13 bases in the middle. Germline assignment: CDR1 MNHNS and CDR2 SASEGT. The CDR3 spans 13 residues.

J is TRBJ2-7 and V is TRBV6-1, with D hard to call. CDR1 MNHNS and CDR2 SASEGT come from the germline V gene. V lost 6 bases to trimming and J lost 3 bases, with 6 bases between them. The length of the CDR3 is 11 residues. CDR3 loop: CASRVIYEQYF. For the CDR3, the DNA is TGTGCCAGCAGGGTTATCTACGAGCAGTACTTC.

J is TRBJ1-2 and V is TRBV20-1; TRBD1 matches at 8 bases. Per germline, CDR1 DFQATT and CDR2 SNEGSKA (reference sequence). V trimming: 6 bases; J trimming: 7 bases; junction bases outside the gene matches: 4. The CDR3 consists of 11 residues. CDR3: CSAHTGGGYTF. The CDR3 nucleotides read TGCAGTGCCCATACAGGGGGTGGCTACACCTTC.

V gene TRBV5-1 combines with J gene TRBJ2-4, with D perhaps given as TRBD1 or TRBD2 (6 bases each). Trimming removed 0 bases from V and 7 bases from J, with 14 bases in between. CDR1 and CDR2 from the germline V gene are SGHRS and YFSETQ. The CDR3 has 15 residues. Here the CDR3 reads CASSLDSWRGNIQYF. The CDR3 DNA reads TGCGCCAGCAGCTTGGACTCCTGGAGGGGGAACATTCAGTACTTC.

The V and J genes are TRBV5-1 and TRBJ2-2; D remains ambiguous. Germline assignment: CDR1 SGHRS and CDR2 YFSETQ. The V and J ends lost 1 base and 6 bases respectively, with 4 bases between them. The CDR3 length is 12 residues. CDR3 sequence (DNA): TGCGCCAGCAGCTTGACTCCCGGGGAGCTGTTTTTT. Translation: CASSLTPGELFF.

This chain connects TRBV10-1 to TRBJ1-1; D gene uncertain. The germline V gene has CDR1 WNHNN and CDR2 SYGVQD (reference sequence). Trimming removed 2 bases from V and 1 base from J, with 11 bases in between. The length of the CDR3 is 15 residues. The chain's CDR3 is CASSEGGWANTEAFF. As DNA, the CDR3 is TGCGCCAGCAGTGAGGGTGGATGGGCGAACACTGAAGCTTTCTTT.

The genes are TRBV5-4 and TRBJ2-5, with TRBD2 as a possible D gene (6 bases). The CDR3 has 14 amino acids. The germline CDR1 and CDR2 sequences are SGHNT and YYREEE (reference sequence). V lost 0 bases and J lost 5, with 11 bases in between. The CDR3 here is CASSLGLDPETQYF. In DNA form, the CDR3 reads TGTGCCAGCAGCTTGGGACTAGATCCCGAGACCCAGTACTTC.

The chain uses TRBV5-1 and TRBJ1-1, with a tentative D call TRBD1 (5 bases). The V end lost 4 bases, the J end lost 4 bases, and 14 bases lay between the germline ends. This CDR3 comprises 14 residues. Germline CDR1 reads SGHRS; CDR2 reads YFSETQ. Here the CDR3 DNA reads TGCGCCAGCAGCGCTGGGAGGGGTAGCACTGAAGCTTTCTTT. Translation: CASSAGRGSTEAFF.

V and J are TRBV20-1 and TRBJ2-1; the D gene could be TRBD1 or TRBD2 (5 bases each). V shed 6 bases and J shed 4 bases, with 16 bases lying between them. CDR3 length equals 14 residues. Germline lookup yields CDR1 DFQATT and CDR2 SNEGSKA (reference sequence). CDR3 in DNA: TGCAGTGCCCGGGGTAGGGGTGGGTACAATGAGCAGTTCTTC. As protein: CSARGRGGYNEQFF.

This clonotype was counted a few times. The V call is TRBV3-1, the J call TRBJ2-5, with TRBD1 matching 8 bases. Germline CDR1 reads LGHDT; CDR2 reads YNNKEL (reference sequence). The trim removed 6 bases at V and 2 bases at J, leaving 11 bases unmatched. CDR3 size: 16 residues. CDR3 DNA sequence: TGTGCCAGCAGTCCTCAGGGGGCCTGGGTACAAGAGACCCAGTACTTC. Translation gives CASSPQGAWVQETQYF.

The chain joins TRBV30 to TRBJ2-3; a possible D gene is TRBD1 (6 bases). This CDR3 contains 15 residues. Germline values: CDR1 GTSNPN, CDR2 SVGIG (reference sequence). Trimming pared 2 bases from V and 1 base from J, leaving 13 bases between. The CDR3 bases are TGTGCCTGGAGTTTAACCTCAGGGGGCACAGATACGCAGTATTTT. It yields the protein CAWSLTSGGTDTQYF.

This sequence joins TRBV19 and TRBJ1-2, with D uncertain. V was shortened by 3 bases and J by 2 bases, with 10 bases between the two germline ends. The CDR3 is made up of 14 amino acids. The germline gives CDR1 LNHDA, CDR2 SQIVND (reference sequence). CDR3 residues: CASSIGMENYGYTF. CDR3 DNA sequence: TGTGCCAGTAGTATCGGAATGGAAAACTATGGCTACACCTTC. Supplemented by reference TRBV19 and TRBJ1-2, the full variable domain reads DGGITQSPKYLFRKEGQNVTLSCEQNLNHDAMYWYRQDPGQGLRLIYYSQIVNDFQKGDIAEGYSVSREKKESFPLTVTSAQKNPTAFYLCASSIGMENYGYTFGSGTRLTVV.

This clonotype appeared once. V is TRBV12-3 or TRBV12-4 and J is TRBJ2-3, with D tentatively TRBD2 (6 bases). The ends were cut back, 6 bases at V and 3 bases at J, with 13 bases in the middle. The CDR3 covers 14 residues. The chain's CDR3 is CASSPGLQTDTQYF. In nucleotides, the CDR3 is TGTGCCAGCAGCCCCGGACTACAGACAGATACGCAGTATTTT.

The CDR3 sequence: CASSPLGTSAKTQYF. CDR3 bases: TGTGCCAGCTCACCATTGGGGACTAGCGCCAAGACCCAGTACTTC. This sequence joins TRBV18 and TRBJ2-5, with 10 nucleotides matching TRBD2. V gave up 2 bases and J gave up 6 bases; unmatched junction bases: 6. Looked up from germline, CDR1 is KGHSH and CDR2 is LQKENI. This CDR3 has 15 residues.

The rearrangement joins TRBV19 to TRBJ2-2; 8 bases are shared with TRBD1. V lost 4 bases to trimming and J lost 5 bases; unmatched junction nucleotides: 6. The CDR3 has 15 amino acids. Germline CDR1 LNHDA, CDR2 SQIVND (reference sequence). This chain's CDR3 is CASSTTGTGTGELFF. The CDR3 bases are TGTGCCAGTAGTACAACCGGGACAGGAACCGGGGAGCTGTTTTTT.

CDR3: CASSEGGDSRGYTF. The DNA of the CDR3 is TGTGCCAGCAGTGAAGGGGGGGACAGTAGGGGCTACACCTTC. The V and J genes are TRBV6-1 and TRBJ1-2, with 7 bases aligning to TRBD1. Germline assignment: CDR1 MNHNS and CDR2 SASEGT. Trimming took 1 base from V and 8 from J; bases not matched to a gene: 7. The CDR3 has 14 residues.

The J gene is TRBJ2-2, the V gene TRBV28; D unclear. V was cut by 5 bases and J by 3 bases, with 4 bases left in between. Germline loops: CDR1 MDHEN, CDR2 SYDVKM. The CDR3 has 12 residues. CDR3 protein: CASSPYTGELFF. The CDR3 DNA reads TGTGCCAGCAGTCCTTACACCGGGGAGCTGTTTTTT.